One sample yielded the 3 T cell receptor beta chains listed below, sequenced in a study of T cell repertoires in cytomegalovirus infection. Their cognate antigens are unknown. TCRdb called the reads again in MiXCR, with one record for every CDR3 protein. Of about 920,000 distinct CDR3 sequences listed, approximately 30% are singletons. Sequenced here: cultured CD8+ T cells from PBMCs, sampled from culture after CMV antigen stimulation. The receptors were sampled from a human donor in good health (CMV status not recorded). Some clones in this sample may be carry-over from other donors' samples.

This clonotype has a handful of counts. The chain uses TRBV28 and TRBJ2-7; D not resolved. In germline, CDR1 is MDHEN, CDR2 SYDVKM. V was cut by 5 bases and J by 7 bases, with 12 bases left in between. The CDR3 sequence is 12 residues long. CDR3 DNA sequence: TGTGCCAGCAGTAACCCGTCGGTGGAGCAGTACGTC. Translated, it gives CASSNPSVEQYV.

The rearrangement joins TRBV4-3 to TRBJ2-2; perhaps TRBD1 as D (6 bases). Germline V gene lookup returns CDR1 LGHNA and CDR2 YSLEER. V was trimmed by 8 bases and J by 6 bases, leaving 16 bases between them. The CDR3 is 14 amino acids. As DNA, the CDR3 is TGCGCCAGCCGAGGGAACAGGGATCCCGGGGAGCTGTTTTTT. Translation: CASRGNRDPGELFF.

This clonotype came up a few times. The genes are TRBV4-1 and TRBJ2-1; 10 positions match TRBD2. With 0 bases clipped from V and 8 bases from J, the junction kept 7 bases outside the gene matches. The length of the CDR3 is 16 residues. Germline CDR1 MGHRA, CDR2 YSYEKL. The CDR3 sequence is CASSQDQAGGPHEQFF. CDR3 bases: TGCGCCAGCAGCCAAGATCAAGCGGGGGGGCCCCATGAGCAGTTCTTC.